These 3 T cell receptor beta chains share one sample of origin, sequenced in a study of blood T cell repertoires in COVID-19. The repertoire was sequenced with immunoSEQ multiplex PCR; TCRdb's copy has only in-frame clones and lacks some. The sample carries 130,000 or so clones, roughly 80% recorded once. Sequences were obtained from peripheral blood. These receptor sequences come from a man in his fifties or sixties with acute or convalescent COVID-19.

This chain connects TRBV5-1 to TRBJ1-2; TRBD1 agrees at 7 bases. The CDR3 totals 15 residues. Germline-derived CDR1 and CDR2 are SGHRS and YFSETQ. V lost 5 bases to trimming and J lost 5 bases; unmatched junction nucleotides: 12. In nucleotides, the CDR3 is TGCGCCAGCAGGCGAACCGACAGGGATTCTTATGGCTACACCTTC. As protein: CASRRTDRDSYGYTF.

The chain employs TRBV4-2 and TRBJ1-4; the match to TRBD1 covers 8 bases. Trimming took 4 bases from V and 6 from J; bases not matched to a gene: 7. Germline CDR1 reads LGHNA; CDR2 reads YNFKEQ. This CDR3 contains 15 residues. CDR3 nucleotides: TGTGCCAGCAGCCGCCCGGACAGGGAGGATGAAAAACTGTTTTTT. Its protein is CASSRPDREDEKLFF.

DNA of the CDR3: TGTGCCAGCTCACCGGACAGGTCGAACACTGAAGCTTTCTTT. This sequence encodes CASSPDRSNTEAFF. This chain joins TRBV18 and TRBJ1-1; 7 positions match TRBD1. V dropped 3 bases and J dropped 1; count of bases not matched to a gene: 2. This CDR3 has 14 amino acids. The germline gives CDR1 KGHSH, CDR2 LQKENI.